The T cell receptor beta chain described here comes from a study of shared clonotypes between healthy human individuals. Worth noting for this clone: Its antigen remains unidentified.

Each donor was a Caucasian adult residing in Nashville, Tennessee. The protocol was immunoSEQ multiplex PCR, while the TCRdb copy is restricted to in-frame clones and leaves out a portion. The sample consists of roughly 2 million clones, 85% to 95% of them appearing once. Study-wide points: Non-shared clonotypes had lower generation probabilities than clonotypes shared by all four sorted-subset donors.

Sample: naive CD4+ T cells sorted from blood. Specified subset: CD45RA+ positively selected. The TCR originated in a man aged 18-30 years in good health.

DNA for the CDR3: TGTGCCAGCTCACCACTACAGGGGGCGCTTGGCTACACCTTC. The encoded protein is CASSPLQGALGYTF. V usage is TRBV18 and J usage is TRBJ1-2; TRBD1 aligns across 9 bases. J was trimmed by 7 bases and V by 1 base; bases with no gene match: 4. The CDR3 loop spans 14 amino acids. Germline CDR1 KGHSH, CDR2 LQKENI.